This T cell receptor beta chain is drawn from a study of graft-versus-host responses after intestinal transplantation (dated by TCRdb to about 2021). Describing the broader study: Multivisceral, liver-intestinal, or isolated intestinal transplants were received by the recipients. All recipients received anti-thymocyte globulin induction followed by maintenance tacrolimus and steroids for around 3 years. Graft-versus-host and host-versus-graft alloreactive T cell clones were tracked in the graft, circulation and bone marrow after intestinal transplantation using bulk TCR-beta CDR3 sequencing. Alloreactive clones were identified by sequencing pre-transplant mixed lymphocyte reaction products and comparing these products with unstimulated pre-transplant donor and recipient T cells. The cohort enrolled 20 to 30 intestinal transplant recipients including one retransplant, and a few patients lacking pretransplant specimens were excluded. Donor T cell macrochimerism was defined as a peak of at least 4% donor T cells among recipient peripheral blood mononuclear cells. Rather than going through the commercial service, samples from three later patients were sequenced in-house on an Illumina MiSeq and processed with MiXCR. The investigation overall reported the following: Conclusions were limited by the relatively low number and heterogeneity of intestinal transplant patients. GvH clones were detected in recipient bone marrow, and some of these GvH clones were observed earlier in ileal mucosa or blood, consistent with an intestinal mucosal origin. Early after transplant, peak levels of circulating GvH clones were associated with declines in HvG clones. In patients with donor T cell macrochimerism, the allografts had high GvH to HvG T cell clonal ratios.

The germline V gene sets CDR1 to SGHAT and CDR2 to FQNNGV. Trimming takes 3 bases from V and 7 bases from J, and the germline ends sit 6 bases apart. The CDR3 measures 12 amino acids from cysteine to phenylalanine. Kept here is only the CDR3 DNA, which spans 36 bases and is read in frame from base 1. Concerning this clone itself: Its recognized antigen is unknown. No much larger clonotype is one base removed from it; base qualities were not supplied.

What the time point label conveys for this sample: cells obtained before transplantation from donor or recipient. CD3+CD4+ and CD3+CD8+ populations were FACS-sorted from unstimulated pre-transplant donor and recipient cells taken from spleen or lymph nodes. The method was the immunoSEQ multiplex PCR assay. In most patients, genomic DNA was isolated using the Qiagen DNeasy Blood and Tissue Kit and sent frozen to Adaptive Biotechnologies for TCR sequencing. For most patients, genomic DNA was subjected to high-throughput TCR-beta CDR3 sequencing by Adaptive Biotechnologies. The paper's data handling went like this. Adaptive's ImmunoSEQ software was the source of the TCR sequencing data for 18 patients, while a few other patients were processed with MiXCR and VDJtools. To correct CD4 versus CD8 sorting errors, any sequence found in both subsets at a frequency ratio below 5:1 was removed. Because the origin of CDR3 nucleotide sequences shared between donor and recipient could not be assigned, those sequences were removed. To count as alloreactive, a clone needed at least 2-fold expansion over unstimulated cells and a minimum CFSE-low frequency of 0.002% (template counts) or 0.001% (read counts). Mappable clones were those detected in sequenced pre-transplant spleen, lymph node, or MLR CFSE-low populations of the donor or recipient. Cumulative frequency of alloreactive clones was calculated as a percentage of all sequences weighted by copy number. This immuneACCESS table, as held by TCRdb, lists in-frame sequences with V and J called but not all clones. Of the missing ones, under half trace to an unresolved V gene in checked studies; the others have no known cause. V and J calls plus clone size are reproduced from that table; the DNA served to infer D and trimming. For this sample the table gives about 120,000 clones, of which about 95% were detected only once. More than 2.5% of the sample is taken by the ten largest.

This material consisted of unstimulated CD8+ T cells sorted from spleen or lymph node cells, taken before intestinal transplant. This sequence was found in a human donor who received an intestinal transplant. Here the chain combines TRBV11-2 and TRBJ2-2, with the D gene not clear enough to name. CDR3 loop: CASSFPGGELFF. The DNA is TGTGCCAGCAGCTTCCCAGGCGGGGAGCTGTTTTTT.